The next 30 T cell receptor beta chains were all read from a single sample in a study of T-cell reconstitution after alpha-beta-depleted transplantation in children. Unique molecular identifiers were used to barcode this TCRbeta library. TCRdb processed the PCR reads anew with MiXCR; each CDR3 protein has one entry. This table has roughly 670,000 distinct CDR3 sequences, around 12% appearing once. This material consisted of PBMCs, taken before TCRalphabeta/CD19-depleted stem cell transplant. The receptors originated from a girl aged 2 to 10 with congenital amegakaryocytic thrombocytopenia, due to receive a stem cell transplant.

This clonotype was seen at least ten times. This chain connects TRBV12-3 or TRBV12-4 to TRBJ1-2; no firm D call. The CDR3 length is 12 residues. Deletions cut 3 bases from V and 8 bases from J, with 10 bases between. The CDR3 here is CASSFMALGYTF. CDR3 in DNA: TGTGCCAGCAGTTTTATGGCTCTCGGCTACACCTTC.

The gene calls are TRBV3-1 and TRBJ2-5; the D is unclear. CDR3 length: 15 residues. The V end was cut by 6 bases, the J end by 4 bases, with 18 bases between. CDR1 LGHDT and CDR2 YNNKEL come from the germline V gene (reference sequence). Written as DNA, the CDR3 is TGTGCCAGCAGACTTCACGAGGCCTCAATAGAGACCCAGTACTTC. It is translated as CASRLHEASIETQYF.

The rearrangement links TRBV29-1 to TRBJ1-1; a weak D match, TRBD1 (6 bases). CDR1 SQVTM and CDR2 ANQGSEA come from the germline V gene. V lost 6 bases and J 1 base, leaving 12 bases between the germline ends. CDR3 size: 13 residues. CDR3 region: CSVLSGANTEAFF. In nucleotides, the CDR3 is TGCAGCGTCCTTTCGGGGGCGAACACTGAAGCTTTCTTT.

The chain links TRBV15 to TRBJ2-5; the D gene is possibly TRBD1 (5 bases). V gave up 6 bases and J gave up 7 bases, with 15 bases separating them. Germline V gives CDR1 LNHNV, CDR2 YYDKDF (reference sequence). The CDR3 is 13 residues long. CDR3 amino acids: CATSPDSEVTQYF. The CDR3 DNA follows: TGTGCCACCAGTCCCGACAGTGAGGTGACCCAGTACTTC. The variable domain in full, with the rest retrieved from reference TRBV15 and TRBJ2-5, is DAMVIQNPRYQVTQFGKPVTLSCSQTLNHNVMYWYQQKSSQAPKLLFHYYDKDFNNEADTPDNFQSRRPNTSFCFLDIRSPGLGDTAMYLCATSPDSEVTQYFGPGTRLLVL.

As concerns this clonotype: Being one base from a much bigger clone, this may be a read error. The V call is TRBV11-2, the J call TRBJ2-2; D is perhaps TRBD1 (5 bases). The ends were cut back, 0 bases at V and 1 base at J, with 6 bases in the middle. This CDR3 contains 15 residues. Looked up from germline, CDR1 is SGHAT and CDR2 is FQNNGV. Written as DNA, the CDR3 is TGTGCCAGCAGCTTAGACCAGGGGAACACCGGGGAGCTGTTTTTT. It translates to CASSLDQGNTGELFF.

This clonotype was picked up a small number of times. V usage is TRBV7-2 and J usage is TRBJ1-2; D gene unclear. CDR1 SGHTA and CDR2 FQGNSA come from the germline V gene. The CDR3 loop spans 13 amino acids. V was shortened by 5 bases and J by 6 bases, with 13 bases between the two germline ends. CDR3 region: CASSPPAYDGYTF. CDR3 DNA sequence: TGTGCCAGCAGCCCCCCTGCTTACGATGGCTACACCTTC.

This clonotype was observed a few times. The rearrangement joins TRBV2 to TRBJ2-2, with D unresolved. The CDR3 is 15 residues long. V was cut by 6 bases and J by 3 bases, with 14 bases left in between. Germline-derived CDR1 and CDR2 are SNHLY and FYNNEI. DNA for the CDR3: TGTGCCAGCAGGGAACTCTCTCCCTACACCGGGGAGCTGTTTTTT. It codes for CASRELSPYTGELFF.

This chain joins TRBV25-1 and TRBJ1-1; 7 positions match TRBD1. The CDR3 runs 13 residues. Germline assignment: CDR1 MGHDK and CDR2 SYGVNS. Trimming took 6 bases from V and 3 from J; bases not matched to a gene: 4. In DNA, the CDR3 is TGTGCCAGCAGAGGCAGGGGGTACACTGAAGCTTTCTTT. Protein product: CASRGRGYTEAFF.

V usage is TRBV30 and J usage is TRBJ1-5; 7 bases are a match to TRBD1. The length of the CDR3 is 14 residues. Germline V gene sequence: CDR1 GTSNPN, CDR2 SVGIG (reference sequence). Trimming removed 3 bases from V and 6 bases from J; junction bases left unmatched: 8. DNA of the CDR3: TGTGCCTGGAGCCGGGAAGGGGGCTTTCAGCCCCAGCATTTT. This sequence encodes CAWSREGGFQPQHF.

This clonotype was recorded at least ten times. The chain joins TRBV20-1 to TRBJ2-5; perhaps TRBD2 as D (6 bases). The V end was cut by 5 bases, the J end by 2 bases, with 12 bases between. The germline V gene encodes CDR1 DFQATT and CDR2 SNEGSKA (reference sequence). The CDR3 has 13 residues. The chain's CDR3 is CSARPGLQETQYF. The CDR3 DNA is TGCAGTGCTCGACCGGGACTTCAAGAGACCCAGTACTTC.

This clonotype has at least ten counts. The chain links TRBV10-3 to TRBJ2-7, with D unresolved. The V end lost 0 bases, the J end lost 5 bases, and 14 bases lay between the germline ends. The CDR3 contains 15 residues. The germline V gene has CDR1 ENHRY and CDR2 SYGVKD. The CDR3: CAISESARDPHEQYF. CDR3 nucleotide sequence: TGTGCCATCAGTGAGTCAGCCAGAGACCCCCACGAGCAGTACTTC.

This clonotype was recorded a few times. The V and J genes are TRBV5-4 and TRBJ2-2; D unclear. With 1 base removed from V and 8 bases from J, the gap between germline ends came to 6 bases. The CDR3 spans 12 residues. The germline V gene has CDR1 SGHNT and CDR2 YYREEE (reference sequence). The CDR3 sequence: CASSLSEGELFF. CDR3 DNA sequence: TGTGCCAGCAGCTTGTCTGAGGGGGAGCTGTTTTTT.

The chain uses TRBV15 and TRBJ2-7; D assignment may be TRBD1 or TRBD2 (5 bases each). Per the germline V gene, CDR1 is LNHNV and CDR2 is YYDKDF (reference sequence). This CDR3 is built from 15 residues. The germline V and J ends were trimmed by 3 bases and 3 bases, with 15 bases remaining between them. CDR3 DNA: TGTGCCACCAGCAGTATCCCACTGAGGGGCTACGAGCAGTACTTC. The encoded protein is CATSSIPLRGYEQYF.

This clonotype was detected ten times or more. This chain connects TRBV24-1 to TRBJ2-5; no clear D. This CDR3 contains 13 residues. Trimming stripped 5 bases from V and 7 bases from J, with 13 bases between. CDR1 and CDR2 (germline): KGHDR, SFDVKD. The CDR3 loop reads CATSVGWGGTQYF. The CDR3 nucleotides read TGTGCCACCAGTGTGGGCTGGGGTGGGACCCAGTACTTC.

The table lists this clonotype with many counts. The V call is TRBV29-1, the J call TRBJ2-3; TRBD1 agrees at 11 bases. The germline V gene encodes CDR1 SQVTM and CDR2 ANQGSEA. The CDR3 length is 18 residues. The J segment lost 6 bases and the V segment lost 4 bases, leaving 18 bases of the junction unmatched. This CDR3 is CSVGPWTGGAIMADTQYF. The CDR3 DNA follows: TGCAGCGTTGGTCCCTGGACAGGGGGCGCGATTATGGCGGATACGCAGTATTTT.

This clonotype was detected many times. This chain uses TRBV5-5 with TRBJ2-2, with D perhaps assigned TRBD1 or TRBD2 (5 bases each). The CDR3 totals 16 residues. V was clipped by 1 base and J by 4 bases, with 14 bases between them. Germline V gene data show CDR1 as SGHKS and CDR2 as YYEKEE (reference sequence). Here the CDR3 reads CASSLNGASRTGELFF. DNA for the CDR3: TGTGCCAGCAGCTTGAATGGGGCTAGCCGCACCGGGGAGCTGTTTTTT.

The chain has TRBV30 and TRBJ1-5; D perhaps matches TRBD1 (5 bases). V was trimmed by 5 bases and J by 4 bases, leaving 9 bases between them. The CDR3 runs 12 residues. Germline CDR1 and CDR2: GTSNPN and SVGIG (reference sequence). CDR3 nucleotide sequence: TGTGCCTGGTCTGAGGGGAATCAGCCCCAGCATTTT. It specifies CAWSEGNQPQHF.

The rearrangement links TRBV20-1 to TRBJ2-3; possibly TRBD1 for D (5 bases). This CDR3 is built from 15 residues. Trimming removed 1 base at V and 6 bases at J, with 17 bases between. Germline V gene data show CDR1 as DFQATT and CDR2 as SNEGSKA (reference sequence). The CDR3 spells CSARVPGRRKDTQYF. The CDR3 DNA follows: TGCAGTGCTAGAGTTCCAGGGCGTCGAAAGGATACGCAGTATTTT.

This clonotype was counted at least ten times. This CDR3 reads CASSPNLEVYEQYF. The CDR3 DNA reads as TGTGCCAGCAGCCCCAACCTAGAAGTCTACGAGCAGTACTTC. The V call is TRBV9, the J call TRBJ2-7; D gene ambiguous. V was trimmed by 4 bases and J by 3 bases, leaving 14 bases between them. The CDR3 is 14 residues long. The germline CDR1 and CDR2 sequences are SGDLS and YYNGEE.

The genes are TRBV15 and TRBJ2-1; D ambiguous. The CDR3 is 14 residues long. Germline CDR1 and CDR2: LNHNV and YYDKDF (reference sequence). Trimming took off 2 bases at V and 3 bases at J, with 8 bases between the two ends. In nucleotides, the CDR3 is TGTGCCACCAGCAGACCTAGGGTCTACAATGAGCAGTTCTTC. It yields the protein CATSRPRVYNEQFF.

This clonotype was counted at least ten times. The CDR3 reads CASIGTPNEQFF. CDR3 nucleotides: TGTGCCAGCATCGGGACTCCTAATGAGCAGTTCTTC. The chain is built from TRBV12-3 or TRBV12-4 and TRBJ2-1, with a weak D call TRBD2 (6 bases). The length of the CDR3 is 12 residues. V was trimmed by 7 bases and J by 7 bases, leaving 11 bases between them.

V gene TRBV9 combines with J gene TRBJ2-1; TRBD2 matches 8 bases. This CDR3 is built from 12 residues. Trimming removed 7 bases from V and 11 bases from J; junction bases left unmatched: 8. Germline assignment: CDR1 SGDLS and CDR2 YYNGEE. This CDR3 reads CASLGSGSKQFF. The CDR3 region has the DNA TGTGCCAGCTTAGGAAGCGGGAGTAAGCAGTTCTTC.

This clonotype occurred a few times. The V call is TRBV10-3, the J call TRBJ2-3; D unresolved. This CDR3 region has 14 residues. Trimming took off 2 bases at V and 4 bases at J, with 10 bases between the two ends. Germline CDR1 reads ENHRY; CDR2 reads SYGVKD. The CDR3 here is CAISEGFTPDTQYF. The CDR3 nucleotides read TGTGCCATCAGTGAGGGGTTTACACCAGATACGCAGTATTTT.

This clonotype was recorded many times. The chain carries TRBV20-1 and TRBJ2-1; 11 bases are shared with TRBD2. Per germline, CDR1 DFQATT and CDR2 SNEGSKA (reference sequence). Germline trimming cut 2 bases from V and 9 bases from J; bases unmatched to any gene: 12. This CDR3 has 16 amino acids. Here the CDR3 reads CSARRTHSGRAVEQFF. CDR3 sequence (DNA): TGCAGTGCTAGACGGACCCATAGCGGGAGGGCCGTTGAGCAGTTCTTC.

This clonotype was seen repeatedly, ten times or more. The chain uses TRBV7-9 and TRBJ2-7; D uncertain. The CDR3 consists of 12 residues. V lost 5 bases and J lost 5, with 10 bases in between. Germline V lookup: CDR1 SEHNR, CDR2 FQNEAQ (reference sequence). CDR3 region: CASSSNEDEQYF. CDR3 in DNA: TGTGCCAGCAGCAGCAACGAAGACGAGCAGTACTTC.

This clonotype has a count of ten or more. The chain is built from TRBV20-1 and TRBJ2-1, with D hard to call. The CDR3 totals 13 residues. Germline CDR1 and CDR2: DFQATT and SNEGSKA (reference sequence). Trimming took off 6 bases at V and 4 bases at J, with 13 bases between the two ends. CDR3 loop: CSAQQGMYNEQFF. CDR3 coding DNA: TGCAGTGCGCAACAAGGGATGTACAATGAGCAGTTCTTC.

This clonotype was seen a handful of times. This rearrangement joins TRBV7-8 to TRBJ2-1; 9 bases align to TRBD2. The CDR3 has 18 amino acids. Germline values: CDR1 SGHVS, CDR2 FQNEAQ. V was clipped by 3 bases and J by 2 bases; unmatched bases: 11. In DNA form, the CDR3 reads TGTGCCAGCAGCTTTCCGACCGGGCGGGAGGGCCCCTACAATGAGCAGTTCTTC. This codes for CASSFPTGREGPYNEQFF.

There are a few counts of this clonotype. The chain uses TRBV4-1 and TRBJ2-1, with D hard to call. The CDR3 totals 16 residues. Trimming pared 4 bases from V and 0 bases from J, leaving 13 bases between. Per germline, CDR1 MGHRA and CDR2 YSYEKL. This CDR3 reads CASSRPDSHSYNEQFF. The CDR3 region has the DNA TGCGCCAGCAGCCGGCCAGACTCACACTCCTACAATGAGCAGTTCTTC.

This clonotype was recorded a few times. This chain uses TRBV5-1 with TRBJ2-7; D unclear. This CDR3 spans 15 amino acids. V shed 3 bases and J shed 2 bases, with 15 bases lying between them. Germline-derived CDR1 and CDR2 are SGHRS and YFSETQ. CDR3 coding DNA: TGCGCCAGCAGCTACGATACTCGAGGACCCTACGAGCAGTACTTC. Protein product: CASSYDTRGPYEQYF.

This clonotype was seen ten or more times. The chain employs TRBV5-6 and TRBJ1-4; perhaps TRBD1 as D (6 bases). V was trimmed by 2 bases and J by 0 bases, leaving 11 bases between them. In germline, CDR1 is SGHDT, CDR2 YYEEEE. This CDR3 region has 16 residues. CDR3 amino acids: CASSLTGGPTNEKLFF. The CDR3 DNA sequence: TGTGCCAGCAGCTTAACCGGGGGCCCAACTAATGAAAAACTGTTTTTT.